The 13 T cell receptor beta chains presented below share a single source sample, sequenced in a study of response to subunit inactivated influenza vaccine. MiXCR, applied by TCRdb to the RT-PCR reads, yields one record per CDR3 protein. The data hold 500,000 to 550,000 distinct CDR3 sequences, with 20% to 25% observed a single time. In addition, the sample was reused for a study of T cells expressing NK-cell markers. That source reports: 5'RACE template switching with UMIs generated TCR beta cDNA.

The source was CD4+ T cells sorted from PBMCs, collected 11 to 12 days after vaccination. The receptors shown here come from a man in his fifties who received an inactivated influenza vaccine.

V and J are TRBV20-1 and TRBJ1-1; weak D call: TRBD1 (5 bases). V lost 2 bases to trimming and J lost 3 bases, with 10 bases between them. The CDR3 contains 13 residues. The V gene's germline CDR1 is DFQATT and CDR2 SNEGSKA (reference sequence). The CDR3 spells CSARWGAHTEAFF. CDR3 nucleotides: TGCAGTGCTAGATGGGGCGCCCACACTGAAGCTTTCTTT.

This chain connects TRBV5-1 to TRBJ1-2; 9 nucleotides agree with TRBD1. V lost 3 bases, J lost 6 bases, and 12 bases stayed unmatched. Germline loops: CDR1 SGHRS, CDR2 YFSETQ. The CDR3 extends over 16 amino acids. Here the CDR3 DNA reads TGCGCCAGCAGCTCCCGGACAGGGGTTCTTGTGGATGGCTACACCTTC. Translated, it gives CASSSRTGVLVDGYTF.

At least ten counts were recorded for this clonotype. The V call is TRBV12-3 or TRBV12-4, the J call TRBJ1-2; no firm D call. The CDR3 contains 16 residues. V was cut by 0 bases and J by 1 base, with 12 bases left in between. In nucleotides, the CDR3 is TGTGCCAGCAGTTTAGCACCAGTCCAGGATAACTATGGCTACACCTTC. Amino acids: CASSLAPVQDNYGYTF.

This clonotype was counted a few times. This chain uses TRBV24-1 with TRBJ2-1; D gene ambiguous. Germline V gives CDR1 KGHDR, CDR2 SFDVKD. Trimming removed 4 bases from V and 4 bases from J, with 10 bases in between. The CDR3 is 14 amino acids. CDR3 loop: CATSDPGEYNEQFF. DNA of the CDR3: TGTGCCACCAGTGACCCAGGAGAATACAATGAGCAGTTCTTC.

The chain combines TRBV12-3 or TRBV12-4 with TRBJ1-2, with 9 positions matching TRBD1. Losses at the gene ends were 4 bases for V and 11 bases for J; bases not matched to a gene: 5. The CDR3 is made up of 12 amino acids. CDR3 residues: CASSYTGGRYTF. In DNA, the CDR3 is TGTGCCAGCAGTTATACAGGGGGCCGTTACACCTTC.

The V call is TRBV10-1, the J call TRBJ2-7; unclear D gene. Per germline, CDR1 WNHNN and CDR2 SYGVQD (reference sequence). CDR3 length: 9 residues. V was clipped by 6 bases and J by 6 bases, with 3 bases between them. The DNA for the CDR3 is TGCGCCAGCAGGGCCGAGCAGTACTTC. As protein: CASRAEQYF.

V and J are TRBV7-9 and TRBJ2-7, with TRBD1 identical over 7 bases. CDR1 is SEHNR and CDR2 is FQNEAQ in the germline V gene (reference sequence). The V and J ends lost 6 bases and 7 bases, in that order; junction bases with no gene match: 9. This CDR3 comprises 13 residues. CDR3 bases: TGTGCCAGCAGACCCGGACAGGCCCGAGAGCAGTACTTC. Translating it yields CASRPGQAREQYF.

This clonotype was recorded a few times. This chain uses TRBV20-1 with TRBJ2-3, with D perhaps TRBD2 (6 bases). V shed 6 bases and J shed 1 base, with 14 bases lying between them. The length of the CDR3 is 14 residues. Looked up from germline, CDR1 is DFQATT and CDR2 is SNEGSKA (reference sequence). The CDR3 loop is CSAPAGSGTDTQYF. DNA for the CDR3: TGCAGTGCGCCCGCGGGGAGCGGCACAGATACGCAGTATTTT.

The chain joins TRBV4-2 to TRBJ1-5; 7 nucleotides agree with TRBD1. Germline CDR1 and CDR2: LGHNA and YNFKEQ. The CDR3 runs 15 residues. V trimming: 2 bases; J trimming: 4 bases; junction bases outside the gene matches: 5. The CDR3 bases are TGTGCCAGCAGCCAACAGACAGGGTATAATCAGCCCCAGCATTTT. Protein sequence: CASSQQTGYNQPQHF.

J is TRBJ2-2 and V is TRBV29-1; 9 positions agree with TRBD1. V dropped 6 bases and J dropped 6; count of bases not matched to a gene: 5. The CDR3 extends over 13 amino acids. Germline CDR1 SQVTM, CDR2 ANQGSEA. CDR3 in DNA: TGCAGCGTAGGGACAGGGCCCCCCGGGGAGCTGTTTTTT. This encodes CSVGTGPPGELFF.

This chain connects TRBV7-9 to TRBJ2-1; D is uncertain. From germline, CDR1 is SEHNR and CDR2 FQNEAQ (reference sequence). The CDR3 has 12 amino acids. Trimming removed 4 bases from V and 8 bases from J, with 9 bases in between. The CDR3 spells CASSSIGYEQFF. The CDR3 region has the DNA TGTGCCAGCAGCTCCATTGGGTATGAGCAGTTCTTC.

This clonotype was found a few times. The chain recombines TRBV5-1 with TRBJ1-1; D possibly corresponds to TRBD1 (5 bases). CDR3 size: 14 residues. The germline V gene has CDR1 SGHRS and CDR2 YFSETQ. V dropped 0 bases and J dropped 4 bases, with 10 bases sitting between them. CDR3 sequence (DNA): TGCGCCAGCAGCTTGGGGGGGTCTATCACTGAAGCTTTCTTT. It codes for CASSLGGSITEAFF.

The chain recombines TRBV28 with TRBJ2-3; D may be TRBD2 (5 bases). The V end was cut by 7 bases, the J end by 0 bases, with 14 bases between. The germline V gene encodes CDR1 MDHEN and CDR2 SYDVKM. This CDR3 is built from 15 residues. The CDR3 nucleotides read TGTGCCAGCACCCCCCACGGCGGGAGCACAGATACGCAGTATTTT. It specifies CASTPHGGSTDTQYF.